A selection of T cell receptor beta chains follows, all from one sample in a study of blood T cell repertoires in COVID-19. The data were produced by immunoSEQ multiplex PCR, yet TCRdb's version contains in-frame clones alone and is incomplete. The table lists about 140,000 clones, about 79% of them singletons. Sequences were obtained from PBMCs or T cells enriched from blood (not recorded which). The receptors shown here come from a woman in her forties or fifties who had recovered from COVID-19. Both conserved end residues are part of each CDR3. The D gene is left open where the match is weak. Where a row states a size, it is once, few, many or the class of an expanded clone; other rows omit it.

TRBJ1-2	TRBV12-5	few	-	CASGLVLGQGMTGYTF	TGTGCTAGTGGTTTGGTACTTGGCCAGGGAATGACTGGCTACACCTTC
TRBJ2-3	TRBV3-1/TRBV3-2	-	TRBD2	CASSQDPSGSTDTQYF	TGTGCCAGCAGCCAAGATCCTAGCGGGAGCACAGATACGCAGTATTTT
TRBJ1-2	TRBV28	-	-	CALQGVRYGYTF	TGTGCCTTACAGGGTGTTCGGTATGGCTACACCTTC
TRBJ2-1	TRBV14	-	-	CASSQDSVGTQQFF	TGTGCCAGCAGCCAAGATTCGGTCGGGACTCAGCAGTTCTTC
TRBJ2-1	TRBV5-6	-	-	CASSPPVQDNEQFF	TGTGCCAGCAGCCCGCCGGTTCAAGACAATGAGCAGTTCTTC
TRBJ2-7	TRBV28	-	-	CASSLWASGRAIEQYF	TGTGCCAGCAGTTTATGGGCCTCGGGCAGGGCAATCGAGCAGTACTTC
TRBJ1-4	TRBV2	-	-	CASSEQGQFNEKLFF	TGTGCCAGCAGTGAACAGGGGCAGTTTAATGAAAAACTGTTTTTT
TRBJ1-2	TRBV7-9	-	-	CASSSYRDNDGYTF	TGTGCCAGCAGCTCGTACCGGGACAATGACGGCTACACCTTC
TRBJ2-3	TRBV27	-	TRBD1	CASSRQGAGDTQYF	TGTGCCAGCAGTCGCCAGGGGGCCGGGGATACGCAGTATTTT
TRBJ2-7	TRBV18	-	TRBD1	CASSPSGTGSEQYF	TGTGCCAGCTCACCGAGTGGGACAGGGAGCGAGCAGTACTTC
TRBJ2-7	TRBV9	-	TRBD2	CASSVSGRVDEQYF	TGTGCCAGCAGCGTAAGCGGGAGGGTCGACGAGCAGTACTTC
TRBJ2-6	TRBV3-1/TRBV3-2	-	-	CASSQDFGLSGANVLTF	TGTGCCAGCAGCCAAGACTTCGGACTCTCTGGGGCCAACGTCCTGACTTTC
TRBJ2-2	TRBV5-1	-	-	CASRAVGTGELFF	TGCGCCAGCAGGGCGGTGGGCACCGGGGAGCTGTTTTTT
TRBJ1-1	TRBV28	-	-	CATTLDLNTEAFF	TGTGCCACTACCCTAGATCTGAACACTGAAGCTTTCTTT
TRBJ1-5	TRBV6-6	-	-	CASIHTDFKNQPQHF	TGTGCCAGCATTCACACGGACTTTAAAAATCAGCCCCAGCATTTT
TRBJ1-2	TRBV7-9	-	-	CASSSGVYGYTF	TGTGCCAGCAGCTCCGGGGTCTATGGCTACACCTTC
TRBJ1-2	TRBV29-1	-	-	CSVERGNYGYTF	TGCAGCGTTGAACGCGGTAACTATGGCTACACCTTC
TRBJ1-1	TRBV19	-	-	CASSLQGAGTEAFF	TGTGCCAGTAGTCTACAGGGTGCTGGCACTGAAGCTTTCTTT
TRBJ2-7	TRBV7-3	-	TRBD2	CASSLRGGRLYEQYF	TGTGCCAGCAGCTTAAGGGGCGGGAGGTTGTACGAGCAGTACTTC
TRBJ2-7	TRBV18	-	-	CASSPFPTKSYEQYF	TGTGCCAGCTCACCATTTCCTACTAAATCCTACGAGCAGTACTTC
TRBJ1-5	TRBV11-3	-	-	CASSSGSNQPQHF	TGTGCCAGCAGCTCGGGAAGCAATCAGCCCCAGCATTTT
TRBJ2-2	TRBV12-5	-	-	CASGLRRTLNTGELFF	TGTGCTAGTGGTCTCCGACGGACACTCAACACCGGGGAGCTGTTTTTT
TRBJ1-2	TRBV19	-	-	CASSIAAGDYGYTF	TGTGCCAGTAGTATAGCGGCAGGGGACTATGGCTACACCTTC
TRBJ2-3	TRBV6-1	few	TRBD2	CASSDPLGTNQRGQYF	TGTGCCAGCAGTGACCCACTCGGGACTAATCAAAGGGGGCAGTATTTT
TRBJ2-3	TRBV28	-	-	CASSLGTSTDTQYF	TGTGCCAGCAGTTTAGGGACTAGCACAGATACGCAGTATTTT
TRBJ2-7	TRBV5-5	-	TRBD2	CASSRGLAAYEQYF	TGTGCCAGCAGCAGGGGACTAGCGGCCTACGAGCAGTACTTC
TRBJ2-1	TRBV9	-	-	CASTSGWAANEQFF	TGTGCCAGCACCTCAGGGTGGGCTGCGAATGAGCAGTTCTTC
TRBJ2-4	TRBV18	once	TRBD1	CASSPKQGIAKNIQYF	TGTGCCAGCTCACCGAAACAGGGGATAGCCAAAAACATTCAGTACTTC
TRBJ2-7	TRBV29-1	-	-	CSVEGGRTGEQYF	TGCAGCGTTGAAGGAGGGAGGACGGGAGAGCAGTACTTC
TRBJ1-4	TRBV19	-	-	CASMGPGATNEKLFF	TGTGCCAGCATGGGGCCTGGTGCAACTAATGAAAAACTGTTTTTT
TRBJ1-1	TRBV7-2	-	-	CASSLAFSGSNTEAFF	TGTGCCAGCAGCTTAGCGTTCTCAGGGTCGAACACTGAAGCTTTCTTT
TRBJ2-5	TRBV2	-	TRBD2	CASSSLAGGPRETQYF	TGTGCCAGCAGTTCATTAGCGGGGGGGCCGAGGGAGACCCAGTACTTC
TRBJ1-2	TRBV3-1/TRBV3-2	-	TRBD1	CASSQDQDRQNGYTF	TGTGCCAGCAGCCAAGACCAGGACAGGCAGAATGGCTACACCTTC
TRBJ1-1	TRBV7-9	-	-	CASSLAGVNTEAFF	TGTGCCAGCAGCTTAGCCGGGGTGAACACTGAAGCTTTCTTT
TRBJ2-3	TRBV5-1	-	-	CASGLTGTGADTQYF	TGCGCCAGCGGGCTAACCGGGACTGGTGCAGATACGCAGTATTTT
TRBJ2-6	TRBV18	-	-	CASSVIPGQFSGANVLTF	TGTGCCAGCTCGGTTATCCCGGGACAATTCTCTGGGGCCAACGTCCTGACTTTC
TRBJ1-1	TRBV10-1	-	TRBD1	CASSGDRLDTEAFF	TGCGCCAGCAGTGGGGACAGGTTGGACACTGAAGCTTTCTTT
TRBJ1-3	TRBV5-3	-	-	CARSLALSSGNTIYF	TGTGCCAGAAGCTTGGCCCTTAGCTCTGGAAACACCATATATTTT
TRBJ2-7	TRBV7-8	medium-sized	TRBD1	CASSLSGQAYEQYF	TGTGCCAGCAGCTTATCCGGACAGGCCTACGAGCAGTACTTC
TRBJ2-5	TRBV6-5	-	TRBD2	CASSYGGLAGGETQYF	TGTGCCAGCAGTTATGGGGGACTAGCGGGAGGGGAGACCCAGTACTTC
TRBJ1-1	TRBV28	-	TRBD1	CASSASKQGEAFF	TGTGCCAGCAGCGCCTCCAAACAGGGGGAAGCTTTCTTT
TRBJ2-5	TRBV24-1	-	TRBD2	CATSRAGGETQYF	TGTGCCACCAGTCGTGCCGGGGGGGAGACCCAGTACTTC
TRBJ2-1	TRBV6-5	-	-	CASSYAGSSYNEQFF	TGTGCCAGCAGTTACGCCGGGAGCTCCTACAATGAGCAGTTCTTC
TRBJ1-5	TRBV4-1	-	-	CASSQSWGPTPYSNQPQHF	TGCGCCAGCAGCCAAAGTTGGGGCCCGACCCCCTATAGCAATCAGCCCCAGCATTTT